This entry lists 6 T cell receptor beta chains sequenced from one sample in a study of blood T cell repertoires in COVID-19. Repertoires were generated with immunoSEQ multiplex PCR, while TCRdb's copy carries only in-frame clones and drops some. The sample yields more than 70,000 clones, around 86% seen once. The sequencing sample was made of peripheral blood. These receptors came from a man aged 45-65 years with active or convalescent COVID-19.

This chain connects TRBV14 to TRBJ2-7; 9 positions match TRBD1. V gave up 4 bases and J gave up 6 bases; unmatched junction bases: 7. CDR1 and CDR2 from the germline V gene are SGHDN and FVKESK. The CDR3 consists of 14 residues. The CDR3 sequence is CASSPRTGAGEQYF. CDR3 bases: TGTGCCAGCAGCCCCCGGACAGGGGCCGGCGAGCAGTACTTC. Supplemented by reference TRBV14 and TRBJ2-7, the full variable domain reads EAGVTQFPSHSVIEKGQTVTLRCDPISGHDNLYWYRRVMGKEIKFLLHFVKESKQDESGMPNNRFLAERTGGTYSTLKVQPAELEDSGVYFCASSPRTGAGEQYFGPGTRLTVT.

In DNA, the CDR3 is TGTGCCAGCAGTGGGGGGCGCGATGCAACTAATGAAAAACTGTTTTTT. It is translated as CASSGGRDATNEKLFF. The rearrangement links TRBV6-1 to TRBJ1-4; the D gene is possibly TRBD1 (6 bases). CDR1 is MNHNS and CDR2 is SASEGT in the germline V gene. The germline V and J ends were trimmed by 4 bases and 0 bases, with 12 bases remaining between them. The CDR3 runs 16 residues.

The CDR3, as DNA: TGTGCCAGCAGCCGACAGGGGGCGCGAAGGGAGCTGTTTTTT. This codes for CASSRQGARRELFF. The rearrangement uses TRBV27 and TRBJ2-2; 10 bases are a match to TRBD1. Germline V gene sequence: CDR1 MNHEY, CDR2 SMNVEV (reference sequence). After removal of 6 bases from V and 9 bases from J, the junction contained 7 bases not matched to a gene. The CDR3 is 14 amino acids.

The DNA of the CDR3 is TGTGCCAGCAGTTGGGAGGGCCCTATTAACGAGCAGTACTTC. Encoded protein: CASSWEGPINEQYF. The J gene is TRBJ2-7, the V gene TRBV6-5; 7 bases fit TRBD2. The length of the CDR3 is 14 residues. Germline-derived CDR1 and CDR2 are MNHEY and SVGAGI. V was pared by 4 bases and J by 5 bases, with 8 bases of the junction left unmatched.

V is TRBV2 and J is TRBJ2-1; 7 positions agree with TRBD1. This CDR3 comprises 15 residues. Germline V CDR1 and CDR2: SNHLY, FYNNEI. The trim removed 3 bases at V and 7 bases at J, leaving 9 bases unmatched. CDR3 amino acids: CASSDSRGFSNEQFF. DNA of the CDR3: TGTGCCAGCAGTGATTCCAGGGGGTTTTCGAATGAGCAGTTCTTC.

This clone is a singleton in its sample. This chain uses TRBV5-1 with TRBJ2-3; no firm D call. With 4 bases removed from V and 5 bases from J, the gap between germline ends came to 11 bases. The CDR3 length is 13 residues. The germline CDR1 and CDR2 sequences are SGHRS and YFSETQ. The CDR3 here is CASSPAIGDTQYF. The CDR3 DNA follows: TGCGCCAGCAGCCCAGCGATTGGAGATACGCAGTATTTT.